This section outlines one T cell receptor (beta chain) sequence together with its context. This sample is part of a study of cytomegalovirus exposure and HLA in healthy donors. PCR amplification relied on 60 Vbeta primers (plus 13 Jbeta primers). This table comes from immunoSEQ multiplex PCR, and its TCRdb copy is limited to in-frame clones, with some not included. The listing records around 140,000 clones. The CDR3 totals 11 residues. V lost 1 base and J 8 bases, leaving 8 bases between the germline ends. CDR1 GTSNPN and CDR2 SVGIG come from the germline V gene (reference sequence). The receptor was isolated from a male donor in good health and CMV-seronegative. Sequencing used PBMCs. This chain connects TRBV30 to TRBJ1-1, with a tentative D call TRBD1 (5 bases). CDR3: CAWSDRGEAFF. The CDR3, as DNA: TGTGCCTGGAGTGATCGGGGGGAAGCTTTCTTT.